A selection of T cell receptor beta chains follows, all from one sample in a study of T cell repertoires in cytomegalovirus infection. Their recognized antigens are unknown. TCRdb re-analysed the reads in MiXCR, keeping a single row per CDR3 protein. Found here are 70,000 to 85,000 distinct CDR3 sequences, approximately 42% of them singletons; the top ten hold 80% to 95%. This specimen was CD8+ T cells from cultured PBMCs, taken from culture after CMV antigen stimulation. Receptor source: a human donor in good health (CMV status not recorded). Some clones in this sample may be carry-over from other donors' samples. The CDR3 runs from the conserved cysteine through the conserved F or W. D genes are given only for firm matches. Clone size is shown for a subset of rows, as once, few, many or a class of expanded clone.

V: TRBV5-5; D: TRBD1; J: TRBJ2-7; size: few; DNA: TGTGCCAGCAGCCTCGGTCATACAGGGGACGAGCAGTACTTC; CDR3: CASSLGHTGDEQYF
V: TRBV7-1; D: -; J: TRBJ2-7; size: -; DNA: TGTGCCAGCAGCGCTAGCACACAGGGTAGGACAGACGAGCAGTACTTC; CDR3: CASSASTQGRTDEQYF
V: TRBV29-1; D: -; J: TRBJ2-1; size: -; DNA: TGCAGCGTTGAGGGCCAGTACAATGAGCAGTTCTTC; CDR3: CSVEGQYNEQFF
V: TRBV4-2; D: TRBD2; J: TRBJ2-3; size: -; DNA: TGTGCCAGCAGCCAAGCCGGGGCTCTAGCGGGGGGGATCACAGATACGCAGTATTTT; CDR3: CASSQAGALAGGITDTQYF
V: TRBV27; D: -; J: TRBJ2-5; size: few; DNA: TGTGCCAGCAGTCCCGGGAACAGAGAGACCCAGTACTTC; CDR3: CASSPGNRETQYF
V: TRBV7-9; D: -; J: TRBJ2-2; size: few; DNA: TGTGCCAGCAGCTTAGAGGCTGGGGAGCTGTTTTTT; CDR3: CASSLEAGELFF
V: TRBV6-6; D: TRBD1; J: TRBJ1-5; size: -; DNA: TGTGCCAGCAGTTACATCTTGGGGACAGGGGAAGGGGCGATCAATCAGCCCCAGCATTTT; CDR3: CASSYILGTGEGAINQPQHF
V: TRBV14; D: -; J: TRBJ2-5; size: -; DNA: TGTGCCAGCAGCCAAGAAAATGCAGGGTTAGAGACCCAGTACTTC; CDR3: CASSQENAGLETQYF
V: TRBV7-8; D: TRBD1; J: TRBJ2-2; size: few; DNA: TGTGCCAGCAGCTTGCCCGGGACAGGGGATAACACCGGGGAGCTGTTTTTT; CDR3: CASSLPGTGDNTGELFF
V: TRBV7-9; D: TRBD2; J: TRBJ2-1; size: -; DNA: TGTGCCAGCAGCCGACTAGCGGGGATCTACAATGAGCAGTTCTTC; CDR3: CASSRLAGIYNEQFF
V: TRBV6-1; D: -; J: TRBJ1-1; size: -; DNA: TGTGCCGGGGCCCCGGGACCCACTAACGCTGAAGCTTTCTTT; CDR3: CAGAPGPTNAEAFF
V: TRBV7-8; D: -; J: TRBJ2-7; size: many; DNA: TGTGCCAGCAGCCCTCCGGGTAGCAACTACGAGCAGTACTTC; CDR3: CASSPPGSNYEQYF
V: TRBV5-1; D: TRBD2; J: TRBJ2-1; size: -; DNA: TGCGCCAGCAGCTTGGACCTAGCGGGGGGCCCCGGGCAGTTCTTC; CDR3: CASSLDLAGGPGQFF
V: TRBV5-4; D: -; J: TRBJ1-2; size: -; DNA: TGTGCCAGCAGATTTACGGTATCGGAGGACTATGGCTACACCTTC; CDR3: CASRFTVSEDYGYTF
V: TRBV10-3; D: -; J: TRBJ1-1; size: -; DNA: TGTGCCATTGCCCAGGGGATTGAAGCTTTCTTT; CDR3: CAIAQGIEAFF
V: TRBV7-6; D: -; J: TRBJ2-7; size: few; DNA: TGTGCCAGCAGCTTAGGGGGGGAATCCTACGAGCAGTACTTC; CDR3: CASSLGGESYEQYF
V: TRBV4-1; D: -; J: TRBJ2-3; size: -; DNA: TGCGCCAGCAGCCAAGATTTAGAACAGTACACAGATACGCAGTATTTT; CDR3: CASSQDLEQYTDTQYF
V: TRBV29-1; D: TRBD2; J: TRBJ2-2; size: once; DNA: TGCAGTGCTTTAACTAGCGGTGATTCCATCGGGGAGCTGTTTTTT; CDR3: CSALTSGDSIGELFF
V: TRBV19; D: -; J: TRBJ1-2; size: few; DNA: TGTGCCAGTAGTCGATCCAGGGCCGATTCTTATGGCTACACCTTC; CDR3: CASSRSRADSYGYTF
V: TRBV4-1; D: -; J: TRBJ1-5; size: -; DNA: TGCGCCAGCAGCCAAGTTCCAAGGGATCAGCCCCAGCATTTT; CDR3: CASSQVPRDQPQHF
V: TRBV6-4; D: TRBD1; J: TRBJ2-1; size: few; DNA: TGTGCCAGCAGTCCCGACCCGACAGGGAATAATGAGCAGTTCTTC; CDR3: CASSPDPTGNNEQFF
V: TRBV4-3; D: TRBD2; J: TRBJ2-7; size: few; DNA: TGCGCCAGCAGCCAAGATTTTTCCCTAGCGGGGGGACCCGAGTACTTC; CDR3: CASSQDFSLAGGPEYF
V: TRBV9; D: -; J: TRBJ1-2; size: -; DNA: TGTGCCAGCAGTGGATCGTTAGAACAATTGGAAGGCTACACCTTC; CDR3: CASSGSLEQLEGYTF
V: TRBV6-2/TRBV6-3; D: TRBD1; J: TRBJ1-1; size: -; DNA: TGTGCCAGCAGTACCGCCGGAGCCGGGACAGTTGAAGCTTTCTTT; CDR3: CASSTAGAGTVEAFF
V: TRBV6-1; D: TRBD1; J: TRBJ2-1; size: -; DNA: TGTGCCAGCAGGGAGGACAGGGGAACCTACAATGAGCAGTTCTTC; CDR3: CASREDRGTYNEQFF
V: TRBV12-5; D: TRBD1; J: TRBJ2-7; size: -; DNA: TGTGCTAGTGGTTTGCCTCGGGACAGGATAAATCTAGGGGCCTACGAGCAGTACTTC; CDR3: CASGLPRDRINLGAYEQYF
V: TRBV2; D: -; J: TRBJ1-1; size: -; DNA: TGTGCCAACCGGGACCGAATTGAAGCTTTCTTT; CDR3: CANRDRIEAFF
V: TRBV28; D: TRBD1; J: TRBJ2-2; size: few; DNA: TGTGCCAGCAGTGCCACCGGGACAGGGGTCACCGGGGAGCTGTTTTTT; CDR3: CASSATGTGVTGELFF
V: TRBV28; D: -; J: TRBJ1-5; size: -; DNA: TGTGCCAGCAGAAAAGTGGAGGCGCGGCAGCCCCAGCATTTT; CDR3: CASRKVEARQPQHF
V: TRBV27; D: TRBD1; J: TRBJ1-2; size: few; DNA: TGTGCCAGCAGTTTGGCAGGGGGCAGGTCGAGCTATGGCTACACCTTC; CDR3: CASSLAGGRSSYGYTF
V: TRBV12-3/TRBV12-4; D: -; J: TRBJ2-2; size: -; DNA: TGTGCCAGCAGGGAAGGGGACTCGAACACCGGGGAGCTGTTTTTT; CDR3: CASREGDSNTGELFF
V: TRBV12-3/TRBV12-4; D: -; J: TRBJ2-1; size: -; DNA: TGTGCCAGCAGTTTAGCGGTTTACAATGAGCAGTTCTTC; CDR3: CASSLAVYNEQFF
V: TRBV9; D: -; J: TRBJ2-1; size: -; DNA: TGTGCCAGCGGACCATTCGGGACACCGGGGGGTAATGAGCAGTTCTTC; CDR3: CASGPFGTPGGNEQFF
V: TRBV6-6; D: -; J: TRBJ1-3; size: -; DNA: TGTGCCAGCAGTTCCACGACAGGTTCTGGAAACACCATATATTTT; CDR3: CASSSTTGSGNTIYF
V: TRBV7-2; D: -; J: TRBJ2-7; size: few; DNA: TGTGCCAGCAGCTTAGTTCGGACCCGGTTCTACGAGCAGTACTTC; CDR3: CASSLVRTRFYEQYF
V: TRBV7-6; D: -; J: TRBJ2-5; size: few; DNA: TGTGCCAGCAGCTTTTATTTGGGCGTAGAAGAGACCCAGTACTTC; CDR3: CASSFYLGVEETQYF
V: TRBV5-6; D: -; J: TRBJ2-3; size: once; DNA: TGTGCCAGCAGCTTTCCGGACGGAATTTCTGGCACAGATACGCAGTATTTT; CDR3: CASSFPDGISGTDTQYF
V: TRBV7-6; D: -; J: TRBJ2-7; size: -; DNA: TGTGCCAGCAGCCTCCAGGGAGGGGGCTACGAGCAGTACTTC; CDR3: CASSLQGGGYEQYF
V: TRBV2; D: -; J: TRBJ2-1; size: -; DNA: TGTGCCAGCCAGAGGGGTACCGAATCCTACAATGAGCAGTTCTTC; CDR3: CASQRGTESYNEQFF
V: TRBV5-6; D: -; J: TRBJ1-5; size: -; DNA: TGTGCCAGCAGCTCAACTCCCTTAGGTGCCCAGCATTTT; CDR3: CASSSTPLGAQHF
V: TRBV7-9; D: -; J: TRBJ2-1; size: -; DNA: TGTGCCAGCAGCTTAGAACAGGGCGTGCCCGTATCCTACAATGAGCAGTTCTTC; CDR3: CASSLEQGVPVSYNEQFF
V: TRBV7-6; D: TRBD2; J: TRBJ2-1; size: few; DNA: TGTGCCAGCAGCTCGTTAAGCGGGGGGGCTCCGTATGAGCAGTTCTTC; CDR3: CASSSLSGGAPYEQFF
V: TRBV7-2; D: -; J: TRBJ1-3; size: -; DNA: TGTGCCAGCAGCTTAAATTGGACACCTGGAAACACCATATATTTT; CDR3: CASSLNWTPGNTIYF
V: TRBV7-4; D: TRBD2; J: TRBJ2-1; size: -; DNA: TGTGCCAGCAGCAACAGCGGGGGGGCCCACAATGAGCAGTTCTTC; CDR3: CASSNSGGAHNEQFF
V: TRBV4-1; D: -; J: TRBJ2-7; size: -; DNA: TGCGCCAGCAGCCAAGGTAAAGACAGGGCTATCGTGGGAGGTGAGCAGTACTTC; CDR3: CASSQGKDRAIVGGEQYF
V: TRBV7-8; D: -; J: TRBJ2-2; size: few; DNA: TGTGCCAGCAGCTTACTAGCCACCGTGTCCACCGGGGAGCTGTTTTTT; CDR3: CASSLLATVSTGELFF
V: TRBV10-3; D: -; J: TRBJ1-5; size: -; DNA: TGTGCCGCCGGGGGTAATCAGCCCCAGCATTTT; CDR3: CAAGGNQPQHF
V: TRBV6-2/TRBV6-3; D: -; J: TRBJ2-7; size: -; DNA: TGTGCCAGCAGTTACGTGTCCGGGACTGGAATCTACGAGCAGTACTTC; CDR3: CASSYVSGTGIYEQYF
V: TRBV7-8; D: -; J: TRBJ1-6; size: -; DNA: TGTGCCAGCAGCCTGATGAGGCGGGAAGAGAGTTCACCCCTCCACTTT; CDR3: CASSLMRREESSPLHF
V: TRBV12-5; D: TRBD1; J: TRBJ1-2; size: few; DNA: TGTGCTAGTGGTCCACAGGGGGCGGGTACCTTC; CDR3: CASGPQGAGTF
V: TRBV7-3; D: -; J: TRBJ1-1; size: many; DNA: TGTGCCAGCAGCTTAGCAGAGTACACTGAAGCTTTCTTT; CDR3: CASSLAEYTEAFF
V: TRBV6-4; D: TRBD1; J: TRBJ2-2; size: -; DNA: TGTGCCAGCAGTGAGACAGGGTTTGCCGGGGAGCTGTTTTTT; CDR3: CASSETGFAGELFF
V: TRBV7-2; D: -; J: TRBJ2-3; size: many; DNA: TGTGCCAGCAGCCCGTTGACAGTATGGACAGATACGCAGTATTTT; CDR3: CASSPLTVWTDTQYF
V: TRBV29-1; D: TRBD1; J: TRBJ1-2; size: few; DNA: TGCAGCGTTGAAGGGACAGGGGGGGGATTGAACTATGGCTACACCTTC; CDR3: CSVEGTGGGLNYGYTF
V: TRBV7-2; D: TRBD2; J: TRBJ2-1; size: many; DNA: TGTGCCAGCAGCTTAGCCGGACTAGCGGTAACGGGGCAGTTCTTC; CDR3: CASSLAGLAVTGQFF
V: TRBV27; D: -; J: TRBJ1-2; size: -; DNA: TGTGCCAGCAGTTTATCGAAAGCGAATGGCTACACCTTC; CDR3: CASSLSKANGYTF
V: TRBV20-1; D: TRBD2; J: TRBJ2-1; size: many; DNA: TGCAGTGCTAGCCGTTTTGGGGCGGGGGAGGCCCCTGCTACTAATGAGCAGTTCTTC; CDR3: CSASRFGAGEAPATNEQFF
V: TRBV28; D: TRBD2; J: TRBJ2-7; size: -; DNA: TGTGCCAGCAGTTCGCGGGGGGTCAGCTCCTACGAGCAGTACTTC; CDR3: CASSSRGVSSYEQYF
V: TRBV7-2; D: TRBD2; J: TRBJ2-4; size: -; DNA: TGTGCCAGCAGCAGGGTGGCGGGGGGGCCGAACATTCAGTACTTC; CDR3: CASSRVAGGPNIQYF